The 10 T cell receptor beta chains below all came from one sample that was sequenced in a study of shared clonotypes between healthy human individuals. Data came from immunoSEQ multiplex PCR; TCRdb stores just in-frame clones and leaves some out. This sample has 950,000 to 1,100,000 clones, with roughly 80% found just once. Sequencing was done on a sample of memory CD4+ T cells sorted from blood. Regarding subset: CD45RA-negative fraction. These receptors were obtained from a man aged 18 to 30 in good health.

The sample holds a few counts of this clone. This sequence joins TRBV13 and TRBJ1-1; the D is unclear. The CDR3 runs 17 residues. V shed 2 bases and J shed 2 bases, with 18 bases lying between them. CDR1 PRHDT and CDR2 FYEKMQ come from the germline V gene (reference sequence). CDR3 amino acids: CASSLQVDYLYNTEAFF. The DNA for the CDR3 is TGTGCCAGCAGCTTACAGGTCGACTATCTCTATAACACTGAAGCTTTCTTT.

The V gene is TRBV7-8, the J gene TRBJ2-1, with TRBD2 identical over 11 bases. J lost 3 bases, V lost 4 bases, and 8 bases had no gene match. From germline, CDR1 is SGHVS and CDR2 FQNEAQ. CDR3 length: 17 amino acids. In DNA, the CDR3 is TGTGCCAGCAGCTCCCCCAAACTAGCGGGAGTCTACAATGAGCAGTTCTTC. Translating gives CASSSPKLAGVYNEQFF.

A remark on this clone: One end of the junction fails to match germline, which may point to a read error. The V gene is TRBV7-7, the J gene TRBJ2-3; D not certain. The CDR3 is 13 amino acids. Germline-derived CDR1 and CDR2 are SSHAT and FNYEAQ (reference sequence). Written as DNA, the CDR3 is TGTGCTAGCAGCTTCGGCTACACAGATACGCAGTATTTT. This sequence encodes CASSFGYTDTQYF.

The chain has TRBV29-1 and TRBJ2-1; 7 nucleotides line up with TRBD2. The CDR3 has 15 amino acids. V lost 6 bases and J lost 7; bases outside the gene matches: 15. CDR1 is SQVTM, CDR2 ANQGSEA, per germline. This CDR3 is CSVLPAGRNENEQFF. CDR3 in DNA: TGCAGCGTCCTTCCGGCCGGGAGGAATGAAAATGAGCAGTTCTTC.

V usage is TRBV30 and J usage is TRBJ1-6; 8 bases align to TRBD1. V shed 8 bases and J 3 bases; nucleotides not matched to a gene: 3. CDR3 size: 13 residues. CDR1 is GTSNPN, CDR2 SVGIG, per germline (reference sequence). CDR3 amino acids: CAHDRGYNSPLHF. CDR3 bases: TGTGCCCACGACAGGGGCTATAATTCACCCCTCCACTTT.

The chain is built from TRBV5-1 and TRBJ2-5; 9 nucleotides align to TRBD2. With 6 bases clipped from V and 4 bases from J, the junction kept 7 bases outside the gene matches. CDR1 is SGHRS and CDR2 is YFSETQ in the germline V gene. The CDR3 has 14 residues. The CDR3 nucleotides read TGCGCCAGCATGAAGATAGCGGGAGCAGAGACCCAGTACTTC. Translating gives CASMKIAGAETQYF.

The rearrangement uses TRBV29-1 and TRBJ2-3, with TRBD2 matching over 13 bases. From germline, CDR1 is SQVTM and CDR2 ANQGSEA. Losses at the gene ends were 4 bases for V and 6 bases for J; bases not matched to a gene: 4. The CDR3 runs 14 residues. In DNA, the CDR3 is TGCAGCGTTGCCGGGACTAGCGGGGAGGATACGCAGTATTTT. Residues: CSVAGTSGEDTQYF.

V gene TRBV5-4 combines with J gene TRBJ2-1, with TRBD2 matching over 7 bases. The germline gives CDR1 SGHNT, CDR2 YYREEE (reference sequence). The CDR3 loop spans 17 amino acids. Germline trimming cut 4 bases from V and 2 bases from J; bases unmatched to any gene: 12. CDR3 residues: CASSPGGSGPAYNEQFF. The CDR3 DNA reads as TGTGCCAGCAGCCCGGGGGGTAGCGGGCCCGCCTACAATGAGCAGTTCTTC.

The chain couples TRBV7-2 to TRBJ1-6; perhaps TRBD1 as D (5 bases). V lost 5 bases, J lost 6 bases, and 11 bases lay in between. The CDR3 loop spans 14 amino acids. Germline V gene data show CDR1 as SGHTA and CDR2 as FQGNSA. The CDR3 loop reads CASSPLRGNSPLHF. CDR3 coding DNA: TGTGCCAGCAGCCCCCTAAGGGGTAATTCACCCCTCCACTTT.

The genes are TRBV2 and TRBJ1-6; TRBD1 matches 9 bases. Germline V CDR1 and CDR2: SNHLY, FYNNEI. The CDR3 is 14 amino acids. V was pared by 7 bases and J by 7 bases, with 5 bases of the junction left unmatched. As DNA, the CDR3 is TGTGCCAGCACCAGGACAGGGGCGAATTCACCCCTCCACTTT. Its protein is CASTRTGANSPLHF.